Described below is a single T cell receptor (beta chain) sequence and its context. Its target is not known. Investigators profiled TCR beta VDJ and CDR3 from genomic DNA template. In TCRdb, the reads were re-called with MiXCR into one record per CDR3 protein. The table shows roughly 500,000 distinct CDR3 sequences, with about a third occurring only once. The record originates from a study of CD8+CD57+ T cells in acquired aplastic anemia. Study overall: Sorting CD4+ and CD8+ cells gave DNA averaging around 3 ug.

In patients chosen for sequencing, flow cytometry had shown CD8+CD57+ cell expansion. Severe acquired aplastic anemia was the diagnosis recorded for all patients. There was no therapy given to any patient before the blood sampling took place. Study observations and caveats: Patients and controls shared nearly 30 CD8+ CDR3 sequences, which appeared highly expressed in patients and within their immunodominant clones.

Germline lookup yields CDR1 DFQATT and CDR2 SNEGSKA (reference sequence). Between the trimmed V and J ends, which lost 1 base and 0 bases, there was a span of 24 bases. This CDR3 region has 19 residues. The chain employs TRBV20-1 and TRBJ1-1, with D possibly matching TRBD1 (5 bases). The specimen was sorted CD4+, CD8+, or CD8+CD57+ T cells (not recorded which) from PBMCs. The TCR was taken from a human donor with aplastic anemia. The DNA of the CDR3 is TGCAGTGCTAGAGCTCTAATCGACAGTCTCCGAGGAATGAACACTGAAGCTTTCTTT. The encoded protein is CSARALIDSLRGMNTEAFF.